This T cell receptor beta chain was captured by sequencing in a study of blood T cell repertoires in COVID-19. TCRdb's copy holds only in-frame clones and misses some; the assay was immunoSEQ multiplex PCR. The sample holds about 270,000 clones; approximately 87% are singletons and the top ten take 2% to 3%. The V gene's germline CDR1 is SGDLS and CDR2 YYNGEE. Trimming shortened V by 4 bases and J by 5 bases, and 18 bases separated the two germline ends. The CDR3 length is 15 residues. This TCR was recovered from a woman between 50 and 59 years old with acute or convalescent COVID-19. This chain links TRBV9 with TRBJ2-5; the D gene is possibly TRBD1 (5 bases). The sequenced material came from peripheral blood. CDR3 protein: CASSRDGRGGETQYF. In nucleotides, the CDR3 is TGTGCCAGCAGCCGAGATGGTAGGGGCGGTGAGACCCAGTACTTC.